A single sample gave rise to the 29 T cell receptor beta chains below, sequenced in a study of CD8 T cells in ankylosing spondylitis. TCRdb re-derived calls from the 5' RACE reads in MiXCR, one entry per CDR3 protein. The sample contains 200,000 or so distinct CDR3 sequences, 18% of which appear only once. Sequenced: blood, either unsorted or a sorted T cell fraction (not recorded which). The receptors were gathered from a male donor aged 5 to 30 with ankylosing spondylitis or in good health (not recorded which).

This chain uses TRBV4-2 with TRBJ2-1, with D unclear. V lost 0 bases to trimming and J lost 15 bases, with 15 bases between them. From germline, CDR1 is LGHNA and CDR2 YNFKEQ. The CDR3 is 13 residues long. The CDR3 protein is CASSQDPPTGRFF. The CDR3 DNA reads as TGTGCCAGCAGCCAAGATCCCCCGACCGGTCGGTTCTTC.

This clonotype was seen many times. This CDR3 is CATSETGRFYTF. DNA for the CDR3: TGTGCCACCAGTGAGACCGGTCGATTCTACACCTTC. The chain is built from TRBV24-1 and TRBJ1-2; D ambiguous. The germline V gene encodes CDR1 KGHDR and CDR2 SFDVKD. This CDR3 spans 12 amino acids. Deletions cut 4 bases from V and 10 bases from J, with 12 bases between.

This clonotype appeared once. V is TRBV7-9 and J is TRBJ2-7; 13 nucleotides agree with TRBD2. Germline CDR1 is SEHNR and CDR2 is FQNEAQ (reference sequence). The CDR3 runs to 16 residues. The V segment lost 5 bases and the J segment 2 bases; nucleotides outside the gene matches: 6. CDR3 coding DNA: TGTGCCAGCAGCACAGGACTAGCGGGAGTTCCCTACGAGCAGTACTTC. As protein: CASSTGLAGVPYEQYF.

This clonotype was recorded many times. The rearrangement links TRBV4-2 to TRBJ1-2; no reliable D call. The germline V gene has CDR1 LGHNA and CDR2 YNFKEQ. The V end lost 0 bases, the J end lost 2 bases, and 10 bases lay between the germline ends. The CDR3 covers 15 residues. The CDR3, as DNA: TGTGCCAGCAGCCAAGATCTCACGGGGAACTATGGCTACACCTTC. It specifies CASSQDLTGNYGYTF.

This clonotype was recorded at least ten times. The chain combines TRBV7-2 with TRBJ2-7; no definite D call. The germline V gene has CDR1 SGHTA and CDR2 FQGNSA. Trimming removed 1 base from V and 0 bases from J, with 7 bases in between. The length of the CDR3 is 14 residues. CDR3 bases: TGTGCCAGCAGCTTAGAATCTAGCTCCTACGAGCAGTACGTC. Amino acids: CASSLESSSYEQYV.

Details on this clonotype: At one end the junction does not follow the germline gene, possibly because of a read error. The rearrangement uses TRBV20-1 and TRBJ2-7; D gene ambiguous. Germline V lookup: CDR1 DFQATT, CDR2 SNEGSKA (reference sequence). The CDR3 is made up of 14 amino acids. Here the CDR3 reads CSARNGRTLYEQYF. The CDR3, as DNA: TGCAGCGCTAGGAATGGACGGACCCTATACGAGCAGTACTTC.

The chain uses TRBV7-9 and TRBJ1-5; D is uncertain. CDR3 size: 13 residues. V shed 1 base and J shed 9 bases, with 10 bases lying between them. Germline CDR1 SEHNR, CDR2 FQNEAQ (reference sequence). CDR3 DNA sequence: TGTGCCAGCAGCTTAGGGGCAGGAGGGCCCCAGCATTTT. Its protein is CASSLGAGGPQHF.

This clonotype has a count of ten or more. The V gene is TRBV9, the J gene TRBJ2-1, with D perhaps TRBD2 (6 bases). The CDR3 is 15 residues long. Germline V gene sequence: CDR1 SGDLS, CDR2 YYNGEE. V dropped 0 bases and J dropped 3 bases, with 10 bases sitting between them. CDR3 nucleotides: TGTGCCAGCAGCGTAGTGGGGCGGGACTACAATGAGCAGTTCTTC. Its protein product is CASSVVGRDYNEQFF.

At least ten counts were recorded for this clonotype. In DNA, the CDR3 is TGTGCCAGCAGCCAAGTGAGGGAGTCAGGGGAGCTGTTTTTT. Encoded protein: CASSQVRESGELFF. This chain joins TRBV3-1 and TRBJ2-2; a possible D gene is TRBD2 (5 bases). The CDR3 spans 14 residues. The V and J ends lost 1 base and 8 bases respectively, with 11 bases between them. Germline-derived CDR1 and CDR2 are LGHDT and YNNKEL (reference sequence).

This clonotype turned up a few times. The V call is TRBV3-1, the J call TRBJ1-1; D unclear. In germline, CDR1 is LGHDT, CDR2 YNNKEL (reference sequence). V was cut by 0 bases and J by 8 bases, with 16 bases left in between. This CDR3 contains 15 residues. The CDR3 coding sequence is TGTGCCAGCAGCCAAGAGGGCAGCGGCCTCACAGAAGCTTTCTTT. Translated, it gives CASSQEGSGLTEAFF.

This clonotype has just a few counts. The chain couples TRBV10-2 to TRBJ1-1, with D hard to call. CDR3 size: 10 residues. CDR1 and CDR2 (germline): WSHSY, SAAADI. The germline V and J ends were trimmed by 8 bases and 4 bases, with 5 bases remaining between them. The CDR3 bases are TGCGCCAGCTGGAGCACTGAAGCTTTCTTT. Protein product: CASWSTEAFF.

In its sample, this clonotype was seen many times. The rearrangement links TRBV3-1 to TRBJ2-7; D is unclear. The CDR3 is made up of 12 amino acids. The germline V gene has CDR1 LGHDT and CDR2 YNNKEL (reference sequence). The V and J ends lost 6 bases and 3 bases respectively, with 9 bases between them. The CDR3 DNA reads TGTGCCAGCAGTCGTGTTAACTACGAGCAGTACTTC. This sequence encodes CASSRVNYEQYF.

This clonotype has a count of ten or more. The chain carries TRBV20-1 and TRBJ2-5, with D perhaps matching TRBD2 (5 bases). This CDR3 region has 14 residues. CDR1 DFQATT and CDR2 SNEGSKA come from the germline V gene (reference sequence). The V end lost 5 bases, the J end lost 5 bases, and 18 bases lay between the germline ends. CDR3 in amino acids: CSAHPAAVGETQYF. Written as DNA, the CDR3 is TGCAGTGCTCATCCAGCGGCGGTAGGGGAGACCCAGTACTTC.

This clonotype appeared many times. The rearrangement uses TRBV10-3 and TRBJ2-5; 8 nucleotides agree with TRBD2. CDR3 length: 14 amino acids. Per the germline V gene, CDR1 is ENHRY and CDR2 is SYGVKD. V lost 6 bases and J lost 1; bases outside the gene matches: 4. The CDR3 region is CAISHTSGQETQYF. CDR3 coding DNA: TGTGCCATCAGCCACACTAGCGGCCAAGAGACCCAGTACTTC.

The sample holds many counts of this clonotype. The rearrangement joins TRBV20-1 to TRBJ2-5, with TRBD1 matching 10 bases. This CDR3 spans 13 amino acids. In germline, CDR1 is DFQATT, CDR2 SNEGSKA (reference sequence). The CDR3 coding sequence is TGCAGCGCGGGGACAGGGGCCCAAGAGACCCAGTACTTC. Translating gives CSAGTGAQETQYF.

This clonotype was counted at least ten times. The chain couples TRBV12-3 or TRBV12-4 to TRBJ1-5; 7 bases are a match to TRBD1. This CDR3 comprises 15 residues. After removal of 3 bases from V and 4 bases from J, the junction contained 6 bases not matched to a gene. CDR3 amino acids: CASSFSGGLNQPQHF. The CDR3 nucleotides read TGTGCCAGCAGTTTTTCAGGGGGTTTAAATCAGCCCCAGCATTTT.

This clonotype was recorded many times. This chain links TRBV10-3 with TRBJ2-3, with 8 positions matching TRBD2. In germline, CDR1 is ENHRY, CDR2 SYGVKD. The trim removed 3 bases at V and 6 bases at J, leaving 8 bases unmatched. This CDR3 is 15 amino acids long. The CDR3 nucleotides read TGTGCCATCAGTGAATCGGGAGGGCCTCGGGATACGCAGTATTTT. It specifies CAISESGGPRDTQYF.

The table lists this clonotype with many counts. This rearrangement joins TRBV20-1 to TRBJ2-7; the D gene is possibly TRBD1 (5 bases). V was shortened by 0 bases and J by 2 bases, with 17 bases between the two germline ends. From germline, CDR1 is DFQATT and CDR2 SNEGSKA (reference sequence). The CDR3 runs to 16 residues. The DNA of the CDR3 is TGCAGTGCTAGAGATCTACAAGGGGTTCCCCCCTACGAGCAGTACTTC. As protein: CSARDLQGVPPYEQYF.

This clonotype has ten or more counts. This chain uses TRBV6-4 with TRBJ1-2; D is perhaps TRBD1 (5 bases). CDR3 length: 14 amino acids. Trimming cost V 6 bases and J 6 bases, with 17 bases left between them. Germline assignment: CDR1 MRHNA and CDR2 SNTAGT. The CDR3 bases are TGTGCCAGCAGCACCTACCGGGACCTCCATGGCTACACCTTC. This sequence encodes CASSTYRDLHGYTF.

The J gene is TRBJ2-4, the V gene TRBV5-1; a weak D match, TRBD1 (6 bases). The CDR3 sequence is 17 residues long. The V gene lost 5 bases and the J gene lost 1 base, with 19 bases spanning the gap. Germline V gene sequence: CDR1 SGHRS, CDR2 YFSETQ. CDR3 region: CASSSIGPTGAKNIQYF. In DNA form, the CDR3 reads TGCGCCAGCAGTTCGATTGGACCAACAGGGGCCAAAAACATTCAGTACTTC.

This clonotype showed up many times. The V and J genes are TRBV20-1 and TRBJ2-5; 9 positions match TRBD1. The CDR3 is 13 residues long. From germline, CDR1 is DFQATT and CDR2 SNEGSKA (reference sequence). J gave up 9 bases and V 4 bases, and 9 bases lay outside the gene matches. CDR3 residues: CSAITGGLTAQYF. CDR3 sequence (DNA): TGCAGTGCTATTACAGGGGGCCTAACAGCCCAGTACTTC.

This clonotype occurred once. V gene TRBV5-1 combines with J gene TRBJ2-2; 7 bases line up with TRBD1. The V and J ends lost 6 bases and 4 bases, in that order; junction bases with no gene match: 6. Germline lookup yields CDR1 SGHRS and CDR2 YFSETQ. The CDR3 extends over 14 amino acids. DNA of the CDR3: TGCGCCAGCACCCACCCAGGGGGCACCGGGGAGCTGTTTTTT. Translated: CASTHPGGTGELFF.

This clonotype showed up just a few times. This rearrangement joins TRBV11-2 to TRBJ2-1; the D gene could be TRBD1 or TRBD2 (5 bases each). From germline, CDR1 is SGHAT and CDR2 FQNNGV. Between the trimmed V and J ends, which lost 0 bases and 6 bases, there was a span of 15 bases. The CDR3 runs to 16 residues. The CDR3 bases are TGTGCCAGCAGCTTAGAGGGTTCGGGGCGTACCAATGAGCAGTTCTTC. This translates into CASSLEGSGRTNEQFF. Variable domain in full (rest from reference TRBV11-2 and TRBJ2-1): EAGVAQSPRYKIIEKRQSVAFWCNPISGHATLYWYQQILGQGPKLLIQFQNNGVVDDSQLPKDRFSAERLKGVDSTLKIQPAKLEDSAVYLCASSLEGSGRTNEQFFGPGTRLTVL.

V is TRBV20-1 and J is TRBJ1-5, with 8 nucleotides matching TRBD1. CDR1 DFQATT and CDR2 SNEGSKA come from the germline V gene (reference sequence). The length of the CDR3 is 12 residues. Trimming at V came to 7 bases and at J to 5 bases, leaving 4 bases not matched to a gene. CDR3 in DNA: TGCAGTGGTGGGACAGGCGATCAGCCCCAGCATTTT. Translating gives CSGGTGDQPQHF.

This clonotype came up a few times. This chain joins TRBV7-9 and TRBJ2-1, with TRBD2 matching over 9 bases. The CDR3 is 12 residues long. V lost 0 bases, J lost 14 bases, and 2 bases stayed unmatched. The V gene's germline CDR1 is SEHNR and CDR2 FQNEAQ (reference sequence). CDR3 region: CASSLAASGEFF. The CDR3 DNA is TGTGCCAGCAGCTTAGCGGCTAGCGGGGAGTTCTTC.

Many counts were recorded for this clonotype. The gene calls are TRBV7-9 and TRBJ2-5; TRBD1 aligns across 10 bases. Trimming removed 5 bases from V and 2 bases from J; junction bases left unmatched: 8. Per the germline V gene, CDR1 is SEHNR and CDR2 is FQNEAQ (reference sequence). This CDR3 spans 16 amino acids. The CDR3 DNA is TGTGCCAGCAGCATGGACAGGGGGTATTTTCAAGAGACCCAGTACTTC. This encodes CASSMDRGYFQETQYF.

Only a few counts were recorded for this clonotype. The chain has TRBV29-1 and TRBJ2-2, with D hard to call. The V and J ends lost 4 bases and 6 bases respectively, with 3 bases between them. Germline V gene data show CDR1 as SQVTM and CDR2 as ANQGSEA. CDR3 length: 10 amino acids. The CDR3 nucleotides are TGCAGCGTTGTCTCCGGGGAGCTGTTTTTT. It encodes CSVVSGELFF.

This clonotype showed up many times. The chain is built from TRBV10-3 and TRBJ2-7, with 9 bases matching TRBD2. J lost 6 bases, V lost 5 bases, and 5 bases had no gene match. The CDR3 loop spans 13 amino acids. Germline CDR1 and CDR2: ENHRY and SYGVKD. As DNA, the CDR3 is TGTGCCATCAGTTCATTAGCGGGAGCCGAGCAGTACGTC. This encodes CAISSLAGAEQYV.

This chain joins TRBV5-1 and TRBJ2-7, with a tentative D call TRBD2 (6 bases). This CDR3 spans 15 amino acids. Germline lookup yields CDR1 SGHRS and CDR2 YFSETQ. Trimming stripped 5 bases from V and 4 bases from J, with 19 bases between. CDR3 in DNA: TGCGCCAGCAGTAAGGGACTTCCGAGGCGGTACGAGCAGTACGTC. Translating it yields CASSKGLPRRYEQYV.